Below, one TCR beta chain is given with its context. The antigen remains unidentified. Random hexamers primed reverse transcription of about 0.45 to 1 ug RNA. TCRdb re-analysed the immunoSEQ multiplex PCR reads in MiXCR, keeping a single row per CDR3 protein. Among around 80,000 distinct CDR3 sequences listed, 91% were seen once. The CDR3 runs to 15 residues. The V gene's germline CDR1 is LGHNA and CDR2 YSLEER. Unmatched junction bases numbered 4, after V lost 1 base and J lost 4 bases. This sample was included in a study of CD8 T cells in Susac syndrome. Notes on the study in general: The study conceded that its TCR sequencing and HLA analysis involved relatively few individuals.

This clonotype was obtained from a human donor with multiple sclerosis. The sequenced sample was CD8+ T cells from PBMCs. This sequence joins TRBV4-3 and TRBJ2-1; 7 nucleotides match TRBD2. CDR3 nucleotides: TGCGCCAGCAGCCAAGCTAGCGGAGAGTACAATGAGCAGTTCTTC. As protein: CASSQASGEYNEQFF.